The 2 T cell receptor beta chains below all came from one sample that was sequenced in a study of control samples from healthy donors and cancer patients. Data came from immunoSEQ multiplex PCR; TCRdb stores just in-frame clones and leaves some out. The table records fewer than 150,000 clones, just over 90% of them present only once. Material: blood. The receptors were gathered from a woman aged 18-29 years in good health.

The chain employs TRBV7-9 and TRBJ1-2; 7 bases map to TRBD1. Germline assignment: CDR1 SEHNR and CDR2 FQNEAQ (reference sequence). The CDR3 is made up of 13 amino acids. Trimming took 1 base from V and 8 from J; bases not matched to a gene: 4. In DNA, the CDR3 is TGTGCCAGCAGCTTAGGACAGGGTGAGGGCTACACCTTC. This codes for CASSLGQGEGYTF. The variable domain in full, with the rest retrieved from reference TRBV7-9 and TRBJ1-2, is DTGVSQNPRHKITKRGQNVTFRCDPISEHNRLYWYRQTLGQGPEFLTYFQNEAQLEKSRLLSDRFSAERPKGSFSTLEIQRTEQGDSAMYLCASSLGQGEGYTFGSGTRLTVV.

This clone was seen once. The chain uses TRBV25-1 and TRBJ2-6; D is uncertain. This CDR3 is built from 16 residues. Trimming took off 4 bases at V and 3 bases at J, with 13 bases between the two ends. CDR1 and CDR2 from the germline V gene are MGHDK and SYGVNS. The CDR3 loop reads CASSGLRASGANVLTF. The CDR3 DNA reads TGTGCCAGCAGTGGCTTACGCGCGAGTGGGGCCAACGTCCTGACTTTC. Full variable domain (missing parts from reference TRBV25-1 and TRBJ2-6): EADIYQTPRYLVIGTGKKITLECSQTMGHDKMYWYQQDPGMELHLIHYSYGVNSTEKGDLSSESTVSRIRTEHFPLTLESARPSHTSQYLCASSGLRASGANVLTFGAGSRLTVL.